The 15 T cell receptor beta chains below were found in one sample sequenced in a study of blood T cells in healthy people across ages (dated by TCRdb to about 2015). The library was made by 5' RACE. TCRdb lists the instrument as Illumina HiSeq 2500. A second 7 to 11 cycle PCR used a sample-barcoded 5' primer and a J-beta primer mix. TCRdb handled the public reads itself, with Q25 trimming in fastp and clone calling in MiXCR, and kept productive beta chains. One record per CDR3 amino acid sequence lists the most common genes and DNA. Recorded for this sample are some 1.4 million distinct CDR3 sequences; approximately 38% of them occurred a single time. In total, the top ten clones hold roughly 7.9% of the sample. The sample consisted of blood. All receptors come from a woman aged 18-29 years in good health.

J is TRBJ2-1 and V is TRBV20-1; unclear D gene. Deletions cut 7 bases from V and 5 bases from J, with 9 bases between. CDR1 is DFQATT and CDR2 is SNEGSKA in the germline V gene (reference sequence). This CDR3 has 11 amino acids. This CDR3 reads CSGQDHNEQFF. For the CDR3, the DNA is TGCAGTGGGCAGGACCACAATGAGCAGTTCTTC.

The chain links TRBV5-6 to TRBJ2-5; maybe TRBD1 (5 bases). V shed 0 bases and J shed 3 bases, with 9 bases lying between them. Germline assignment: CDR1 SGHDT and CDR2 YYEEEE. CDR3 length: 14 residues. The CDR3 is CASSLGDSKETQYF. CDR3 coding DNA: TGTGCCAGCAGCTTGGGCGACAGCAAAGAGACCCAGTACTTC.

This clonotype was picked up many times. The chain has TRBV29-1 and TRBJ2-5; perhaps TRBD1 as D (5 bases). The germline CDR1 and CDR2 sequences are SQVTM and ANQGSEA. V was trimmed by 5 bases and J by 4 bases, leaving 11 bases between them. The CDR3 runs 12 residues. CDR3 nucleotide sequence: TGCAGCGTTTCGGAAGGGGTAGAGACCCAGTACTTC. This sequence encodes CSVSEGVETQYF.

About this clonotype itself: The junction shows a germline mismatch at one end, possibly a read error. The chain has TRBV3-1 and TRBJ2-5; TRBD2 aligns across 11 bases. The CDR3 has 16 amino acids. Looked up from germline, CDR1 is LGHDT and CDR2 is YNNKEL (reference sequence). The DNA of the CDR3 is TGTGCCGGCAGCCCGGGACTAGCGGCGGTGCGAGAGACCCAGTACTTC. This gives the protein CAGSPGLAAVRETQYF.

The CDR3 bases are TGTGCCAGCAGTTTAGTTAGGGGCCCCTTGGAGCAGTACTTC. Amino acids: CASSLVRGPLEQYF. This rearrangement joins TRBV27 to TRBJ2-5; D is perhaps TRBD1 (5 bases). This CDR3 contains 14 residues. Per the germline V gene, CDR1 is MNHEY and CDR2 is SMNVEV (reference sequence). V lost 2 bases and J lost 11, with 18 bases in between.

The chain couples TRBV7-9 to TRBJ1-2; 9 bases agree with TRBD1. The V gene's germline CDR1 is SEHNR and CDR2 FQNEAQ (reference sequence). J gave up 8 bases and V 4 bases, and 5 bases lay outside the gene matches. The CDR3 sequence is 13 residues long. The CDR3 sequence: CASSSRQGEGYTF. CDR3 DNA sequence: TGTGCCAGCAGCTCCCGACAGGGGGAAGGCTACACCTTC.

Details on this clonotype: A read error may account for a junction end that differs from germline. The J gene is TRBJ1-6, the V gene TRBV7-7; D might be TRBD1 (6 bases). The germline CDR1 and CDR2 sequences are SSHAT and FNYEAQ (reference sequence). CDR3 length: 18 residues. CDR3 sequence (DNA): TGTGCTAGCAGCTTAGCGCCGCAAGAAGAGGGCGAAGGGGGACCCCTCCACTTT. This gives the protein CASSLAPQEEGEGGPLHF.

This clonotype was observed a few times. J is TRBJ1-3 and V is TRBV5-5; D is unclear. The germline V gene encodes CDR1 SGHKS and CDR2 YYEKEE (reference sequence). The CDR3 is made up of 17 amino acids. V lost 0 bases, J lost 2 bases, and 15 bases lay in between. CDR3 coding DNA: TGTGCCAGCAGCTTGGGGTCGGGAGGAACTACTGGAAACACCATATATTTT. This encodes CASSLGSGGTTGNTIYF. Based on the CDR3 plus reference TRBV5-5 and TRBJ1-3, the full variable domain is DAGVTQSPTHLIKTRGQQVTLRCSPISGHKSVSWYQQVLGQGPQFIFQYYEKEERGRGNFPDRFSARQFPNYSSELNVNALLLGDSALYLCASSLGSGGTTGNTIYFGEGSWLTVV.

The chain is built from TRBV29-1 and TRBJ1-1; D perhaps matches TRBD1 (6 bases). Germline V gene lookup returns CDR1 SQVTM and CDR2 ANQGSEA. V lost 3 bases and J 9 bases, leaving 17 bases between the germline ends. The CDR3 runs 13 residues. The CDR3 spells CSVEGGAFPQAFF. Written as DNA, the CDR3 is TGCAGCGTTGAGGGGGGGGCGTTTCCTCAAGCTTTCTTT.

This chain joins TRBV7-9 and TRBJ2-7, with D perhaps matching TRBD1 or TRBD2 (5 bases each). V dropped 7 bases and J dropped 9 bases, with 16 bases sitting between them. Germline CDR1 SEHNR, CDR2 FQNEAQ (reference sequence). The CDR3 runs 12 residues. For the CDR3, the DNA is TGTGCCAGCACCGGGGCGGCTAATGGGCAGTACTTC. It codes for CASTGAANGQYF.

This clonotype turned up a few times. CDR3 sequence: CASSQDLAGVETQYF. The CDR3 coding sequence is TGCGCCAGCAGCCAAGACCTAGCGGGAGTAGAGACCCAGTACTTC. The genes are TRBV4-1 and TRBJ2-5; TRBD2 matches 10 bases. The CDR3 loop spans 15 amino acids. Germline V lookup: CDR1 MGHRA, CDR2 YSYEKL. Germline trimming cut 0 bases from V and 4 bases from J; bases unmatched to any gene: 2.

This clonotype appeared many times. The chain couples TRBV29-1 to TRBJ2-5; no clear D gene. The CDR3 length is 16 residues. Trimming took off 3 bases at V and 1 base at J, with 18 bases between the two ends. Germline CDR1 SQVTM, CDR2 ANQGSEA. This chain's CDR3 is CSVDDYVGSSQETQYF. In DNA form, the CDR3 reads TGCAGCGTTGATGATTATGTGGGAAGTTCCCAAGAGACCCAGTACTTC.

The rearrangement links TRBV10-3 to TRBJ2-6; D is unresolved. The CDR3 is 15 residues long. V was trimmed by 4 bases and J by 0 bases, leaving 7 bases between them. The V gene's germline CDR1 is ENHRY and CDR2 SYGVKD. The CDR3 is CAISVQLSGANVLTF. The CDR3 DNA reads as TGTGCCATCAGTGTCCAGCTCTCTGGGGCCAACGTCCTGACTTTC.

The CDR3 here is CASKTSVGAGNEQYF. Written as DNA, the CDR3 is TGCGCCAGCAAGACTAGTGTGGGGGCGGGGAATGAGCAGTACTTC. The chain is built from TRBV4-1 and TRBJ2-7, with D possibly being TRBD1 or TRBD2 (6 bases each). The V end was cut by 7 bases, the J end by 7 bases, with 23 bases between. The CDR3 runs 15 residues. Germline values: CDR1 MGHRA, CDR2 YSYEKL.

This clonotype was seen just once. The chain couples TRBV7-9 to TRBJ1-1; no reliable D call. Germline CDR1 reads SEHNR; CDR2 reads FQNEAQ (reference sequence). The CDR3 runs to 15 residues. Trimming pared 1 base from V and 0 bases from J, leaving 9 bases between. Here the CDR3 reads CASSLVVPMNTEAFF. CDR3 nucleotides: TGTGCCAGCAGCTTAGTTGTGCCGATGAACACTGAAGCTTTCTTT. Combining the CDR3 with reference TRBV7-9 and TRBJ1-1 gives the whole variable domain DTGVSQNPRHKITKRGQNVTFRCDPISEHNRLYWYRQTLGQGPEFLTYFQNEAQLEKSRLLSDRFSAERPKGSFSTLEIQRTEQGDSAMYLCASSLVVPMNTEAFFGQGTRLTVV.